This T cell receptor (beta chain) was documented in a study of CD4 and CD8 cells across lung adenocarcinoma regions. TCRdb passed the PCR reads through MiXCR, listing each CDR3 protein once. The sample contains tens of thousands of distinct CDR3 sequences, more than 45% of which appear only once. Donors had localized lung adenocarcinoma, a non-small cell lung cancer. In this sample, this clonotype turned up many times. The sequence derives from a male donor with lung adenocarcinoma. The CD4 and CD8 labels of this study may be unreliable. The source material was CD4+ T cells from the center of a lung tumor.

The CDR3 DNA follows: TGTGCCAGCAGTTACGCGGTAGGGGTCGCTGAAGCTTTCTTT. It specifies CASSYAVGVAEAFF. This chain connects TRBV6-5 to TRBJ1-1; weak D call: TRBD1 (5 bases). V was clipped by 2 bases and J by 6 bases, with 13 bases between them. The germline V gene encodes CDR1 MNHEY and CDR2 SVGAGI. The CDR3 runs to 14 residues.